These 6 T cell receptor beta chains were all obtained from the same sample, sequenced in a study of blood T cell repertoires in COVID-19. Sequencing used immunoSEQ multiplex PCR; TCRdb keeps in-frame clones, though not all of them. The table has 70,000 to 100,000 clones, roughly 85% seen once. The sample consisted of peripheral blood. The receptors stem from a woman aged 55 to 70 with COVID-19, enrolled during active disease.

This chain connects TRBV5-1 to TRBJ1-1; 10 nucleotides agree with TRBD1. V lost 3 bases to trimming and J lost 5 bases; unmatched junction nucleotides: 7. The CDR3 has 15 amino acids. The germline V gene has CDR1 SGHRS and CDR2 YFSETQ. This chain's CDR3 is CASSWDRGVGTEAFF. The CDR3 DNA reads TGCGCCAGCAGCTGGGACAGGGGTGTCGGAACTGAAGCTTTCTTT.

This CDR3 is CASTLRDTDTQYF. The CDR3 DNA reads as TGTGCCAGCACCCTACGGGACACAGATACGCAGTATTTT. The chain links TRBV5-4 to TRBJ2-3; a weak D match, TRBD2 (5 bases). V lost 6 bases and J lost 2, with 10 bases in between. The germline CDR1 and CDR2 sequences are SGHNT and YYREEE (reference sequence). CDR3 length: 13 amino acids.

The DNA for the CDR3 is TGTGCCAGCCGGTCGGCAGATACGCAGTATTTT. Encoded protein: CASRSADTQYF. The rearrangement links TRBV28 to TRBJ2-3; D is ambiguous. Trimming shortened V by 8 bases and J by 4 bases, and 7 bases separated the two germline ends. Per germline, CDR1 MDHEN and CDR2 SYDVKM. The CDR3 runs 11 residues.

The CDR3 bases are TGTGCCAGCAGCTTAGGGGGCCAGCCCCAGCATTTT. Encoded protein: CASSLGGQPQHF. This chain connects TRBV7-9 to TRBJ1-5, with D maybe TRBD1 (5 bases). The CDR3 sequence is 12 residues long. Germline-derived CDR1 and CDR2 are SEHNR and FQNEAQ (reference sequence). Trimming removed 1 base from V and 7 bases from J, with 5 bases in between.

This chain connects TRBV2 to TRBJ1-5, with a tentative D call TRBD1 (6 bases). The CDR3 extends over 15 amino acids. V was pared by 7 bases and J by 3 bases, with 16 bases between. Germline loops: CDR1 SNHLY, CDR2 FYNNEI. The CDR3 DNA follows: TGTGCCAGCACTACCCGACAGGCGATCAATCAGCCCCAGCATTTT. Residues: CASTTRQAINQPQHF.

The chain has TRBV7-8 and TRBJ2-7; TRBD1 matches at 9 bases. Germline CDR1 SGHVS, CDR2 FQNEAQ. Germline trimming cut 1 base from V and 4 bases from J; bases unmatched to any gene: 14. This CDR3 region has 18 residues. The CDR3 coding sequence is TGTGCCAGCAGCTTAGTCGCGGGGCAAGGACAGGGGAGTTACGAGCAGTACTTC. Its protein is CASSLVAGQGQGSYEQYF. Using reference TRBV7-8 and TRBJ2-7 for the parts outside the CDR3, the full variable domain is GAGVSQSPRYKVAKRGQDVALRCDPISGHVSLFWYQQALGQGPEFLTYFQNEAQLDKSGLPSDRFFAERPEGSVSTLKIQRTQQEDSAVYLCASSLVAGQGQGSYEQYFGPGTRLTVT.